This TCR beta chain was captured in a study of blood T cell repertoires in COVID-19 (dated by TCRdb to about 2020). Study-wide context: Samples from collaborators originated in the United States, Italy and Spain and spanned both the acute and convalescent phases of COVID-19. The material from the prospective study consisted of cDNA or gDNA derived from T cells, B-cell-depleted T cells, or PBMCs. Where available, HLA class I and class II types were taken from metadata supplied by the sample provider and were not determined by assay-based typing. The dataset comprised deeply sampled blood TCRbeta repertoires from subjects exposed to, actively infected with, or recovered from COVID-19. A de-identified subject ID, COVID-19 status, age in years and sex were almost always included in the sample metadata. Samples came from the ongoing ImmuneRACE study (first 160 participants) plus 1,254 subjects from 6 global collaborators. The repertoires were released in a freely available public database meant as a resource for research on the immune response to SARS-CoV-2.

The investigation overall reported the following: The quantity of clinical and demographic metadata differed by source and by participant and was supplied without curation.

The CDR3 goes from the cysteine to the phenylalanine over 15 residues. Only CDR3 DNA remains: 45 bases, in frame from the first base. The germline V gene gives CDR1 as MNHEY and CDR2 as SVGAGI. The germline V and J ends show losses of 4 bases and 3 bases respectively, and no gene match explains 8 bases of the junction. A remark on this clone: Its antigen remains undetermined. Within one base of it there is no much larger clone, and no base qualities were kept.

At one collaborating source in Seattle, patients were enrolled during active infection and were followed longitudinally through the course of disease. Whole blood was collected in K2EDTA tubes by collaborating institutions according to the institutions' own protocols. For TCRbeta analysis, collaborator samples were shipped as frozen whole blood, as isolated PBMCs, or as DNA extracted from either sample type. The immunoSEQ Assay, a bias-controlled multiplex PCR, was used to amplify TCRbeta CDR3 regions from genomic DNA. The original methods were these. The number of nucleated cells in each sample was estimated from the amplification of reference gene primers within the assay. To quantify the absolute abundance of each unique TCRbeta CDR3 rearrangement, sequence reads were collapsed and filtered. For each sample, productive Simpson clonality was calculated by taking the square root of Simpson's diversity index across productive rearrangements. In its TCRdb copy, this immuneACCESS table keeps in-frame sequences only and misses some clones. Where compared with another copy, unresolved V genes explain less than half of these, and the others have no known cause. V and J calls and clone size are those listed in that table; D and trimming were worked out from the DNA. The sample table contains around 76,000 clones; only one count was recorded for 75% to 90% of them. Around 13% of the sample comes from the top ten.

The origin of this receptor is a man between 45 and 60 years old with COVID-19, enrolled during active disease. The chain is made from TRBV6-5 and TRBJ2-7; 8 bases in the junction line up with TRBD2. Sequenced material: peripheral blood. The nucleotide sequence is given as TGTGCCAGCAGTTCCAAAGCGAGCGGGAGCTACGAGCAGTACTTC. It is translated as CASSSKASGSYEQYF.